A single sample is the source of the 18 T cell receptor beta chains below, sequenced in a study of CD8 T cells in ankylosing spondylitis. Study-level results: A motif in TCR beta, a set of under ten highly homologous variants, appeared characteristic of ankylosing spondylitis blood.

TCRdb redid the calling of the 5' RACE reads with MiXCR, one entry per CDR3 protein. The sample lists around 490,000 distinct CDR3 sequences; about 5.2% were seen once. These receptors have no identified antigens. Sequences were obtained from blood, either unsorted or a sorted T cell fraction (not recorded which). These TCRs come from a male donor with ankylosing spondylitis.

Many counts were recorded for this clonotype. The chain is built from TRBV4-3 and TRBJ2-4, with TRBD1 matching 8 bases. Per germline, CDR1 LGHNA and CDR2 YSLEER. V lost 4 bases, J lost 7 bases, and 9 bases stayed unmatched. The CDR3 has 15 amino acids. In nucleotides, the CDR3 is TGCGCCAGCAGCCCCGGACAGGGATGGTGGAACATTCAGTACTTC. Protein product: CASSPGQGWWNIQYF.

This clonotype was recorded at least ten times. CDR3 amino acids: CASSVDEKLFF. The DNA for the CDR3 is TGTGCCAGCAGCGTAGACGAAAAACTGTTTTTT. This rearrangement joins TRBV9 to TRBJ1-4; D is unresolved. Trimming stripped 0 bases from V and 8 bases from J, with 2 bases between. Per germline, CDR1 SGDLS and CDR2 YYNGEE. The CDR3 covers 11 residues.

This clonotype was seen many times. J is TRBJ1-1 and V is TRBV6-1, with D possibly TRBD1 on 5 matching bases. This CDR3 is 14 amino acids long. V was shortened by 5 bases and J by 5 bases, with 15 bases between the two germline ends. CDR1 is MNHNS, CDR2 SASEGT, per germline. CDR3 sequence (DNA): TGTGCCAGCAGTCGCAGGGACCTGGGGACTGAAGCTTTCTTT. It translates to CASSRRDLGTEAFF.

At least ten counts were recorded for this clonotype. This chain uses TRBV7-9 with TRBJ1-1; the D is unclear. There are 13 residues in the CDR3. CDR1 and CDR2 (germline): SEHNR, FQNEAQ (reference sequence). The germline V and J ends were trimmed by 2 bases and 5 bases, with 9 bases remaining between them. Here the CDR3 DNA reads TGTGCCAGCAGCTTAACGTTGGGGACTGAAGCTTTCTTT. Its translation: CASSLTLGTEAFF.

At least ten counts were recorded for this clonotype. The chain carries TRBV20-1 and TRBJ2-5; D possibly corresponds to TRBD2 (5 bases). CDR1 is DFQATT, CDR2 SNEGSKA, per germline (reference sequence). The CDR3 has 12 residues. Trimming removed 7 bases at V and 2 bases at J, with 11 bases between. The CDR3 is CSGQRFQETQYF. In nucleotides, the CDR3 is TGCAGTGGTCAGCGGTTTCAAGAGACCCAGTACTTC.

The rearrangement joins TRBV5-8 to TRBJ2-5, with D possibly being TRBD1 or TRBD2 (5 bases each). Per germline, CDR1 SGHTS and CDR2 YDEGEE. There are 15 residues in the CDR3. Trimming left V 4 bases short and J 5 bases short, with 18 bases between. CDR3 amino acids: CASSPRAGTRETQYF. CDR3 nucleotide sequence: TGTGCCAGCAGCCCCCGTGCAGGGACCAGGGAGACCCAGTACTTC. The full variable domain, in which reference TRBV5-8 and TRBJ2-5 provide the parts outside the CDR3, is EAGVTQSPTHLIKTRGQQATLRCSPISGHTSVYWYQQALGLGLQFLLWYDEGEERNRGNFPPRFSGRQFPNYSSELNVNALELEDSALYLCASSPRAGTRETQYFGPGTRLLVL.

This clonotype appeared many times. The rearrangement links TRBV7-2 to TRBJ2-7; D is possibly TRBD2 (6 bases). The CDR3 runs 14 residues. Germline V gives CDR1 SGHTA, CDR2 FQGNSA. V was shortened by 0 bases and J by 10 bases, with 16 bases between the two germline ends. As DNA, the CDR3 is TGTGCCAGCAGCTTAGCGGATCGGGGGACGGGACAGTACTTC. It yields the protein CASSLADRGTGQYF.

This clonotype has just a few counts. The gene calls are TRBV18 and TRBJ2-1; D not certain. V lost 3 bases and J 4 bases, leaving 10 bases between the germline ends. From germline, CDR1 is KGHSH and CDR2 LQKENI. The CDR3 has 14 residues. CDR3 DNA: TGTGCCAGCTCACCGTCCAGGACGTACAATGAGCAGTTCTTC. Amino acid sequence: CASSPSRTYNEQFF. Using reference TRBV18 and TRBJ2-1 for the parts outside the CDR3, the full variable domain is NAGVMQNPRHLVRRRGQEARLRCSPMKGHSHVYWYRQLPEEGLKFMVYLQKENIIDESGMPKERFSAEFPKEGPSILRIQQVVRGDSAAYFCASSPSRTYNEQFFGPGTRLTVL.

The table lists this clonotype with many counts. The rearrangement uses TRBV20-1 and TRBJ2-1; a possible D gene is TRBD2 (5 bases). With 0 bases removed from V and 1 base from J, the gap between germline ends came to 10 bases. CDR3 length equals 15 residues. From germline, CDR1 is DFQATT and CDR2 SNEGSKA (reference sequence). CDR3 nucleotide sequence: TGCAGTGCTAGAGACAGGAGGTGGTCCTACAATGAGCAGTTCTTC. Residues: CSARDRRWSYNEQFF.

In its sample, this clonotype was seen a few times. The rearrangement uses TRBV20-1 and TRBJ1-2, with 10 bases aligning to TRBD1. The CDR3 runs 12 residues. The V gene's germline CDR1 is DFQATT and CDR2 SNEGSKA (reference sequence). DNA of the CDR3: TGCCAAGGGGACAGGGGCCCGTATGGCTACACCTTC. Translation: CQGDRGPYGYTF.

This clonotype came up a few times. V is TRBV5-1 and J is TRBJ2-6; possibly TRBD2 for D (6 bases). The CDR3 is 15 residues long. CDR1 and CDR2 (germline): SGHRS, YFSETQ. Trimming stripped 7 bases from V and 0 bases from J, with 11 bases between. This chain's CDR3 is CASGPGGSGANVLTF. In nucleotides, the CDR3 is TGCGCCAGCGGTCCCGGGGGCTCTGGGGCCAACGTCCTGACTTTC. Full variable domain (outside the CDR3, taken from reference TRBV5-1 and TRBJ2-6): KAGVTQTPRYLIKTRGQQVTLSCSPISGHRSVSWYQQTPGQGLQFLFEYFSETQRNKGNFPGRFSGRQFSNSRSEMNVSTLELGDSALYLCASGPGGSGANVLTFGAGSRLTVL.

CDR3 sequence reads: CASSLVSGDLNYGYTF. In DNA, the CDR3 is TGCGCCAGCAGCTTGGTATCAGGTGACTTAAACTATGGCTACACCTTC. The chain is built from TRBV5-1 and TRBJ1-2; no firm D call. Germline V CDR1 and CDR2: SGHRS, YFSETQ. The CDR3 runs 16 residues. Trimming took off 0 bases at V and 2 bases at J, with 14 bases between the two ends.

This clonotype has a count of ten or more. The chain links TRBV11-2 to TRBJ1-3; no firm D call. Germline CDR1 reads SGHAT; CDR2 reads FQNNGV. This CDR3 comprises 16 residues. V was cut by 1 base and J by 1 base, with 11 bases left in between. The CDR3 DNA reads as TGTGCCAGCAGCTTAGTCATCCCCGGATCTGGAAACACCATATATTTT. As protein: CASSLVIPGSGNTIYF.

This clonotype was picked up many times. V gene TRBV10-3 combines with J gene TRBJ1-1; weak D call: TRBD1 (5 bases). The V gene's germline CDR1 is ENHRY and CDR2 SYGVKD. The CDR3 is 12 amino acids. V was clipped by 6 bases and J by 1 base, with 6 bases between them. The CDR3 loop is CAISQGNTEAFF. DNA of the CDR3: TGTGCCATCAGCCAGGGGAACACTGAAGCTTTCTTT.

This clonotype was counted ten times or more. The V gene is TRBV2, the J gene TRBJ2-7; D may be TRBD1 (6 bases). Per the germline V gene, CDR1 is SNHLY and CDR2 is FYNNEI. The V end was cut by 3 bases, the J end by 2 bases, with 14 bases between. There are 15 residues in the CDR3. The CDR3 DNA is TGTGCCAGCAGTGACGGGACATTCAAGGCCTACGAGCAGTACTTC. Translated, it gives CASSDGTFKAYEQYF.

The rearrangement joins TRBV11-2 to TRBJ2-7; no firm D call. The germline V gene has CDR1 SGHAT and CDR2 FQNNGV. Deletions cut 0 bases from V and 2 bases from J, with 8 bases between. The CDR3 contains 14 residues. The CDR3 loop reads CASSLDQGTYEQYF. In DNA form, the CDR3 reads TGTGCCAGCAGCTTAGATCAAGGAACCTACGAGCAGTACTTC.

The table lists this clonotype with many counts. The V and J genes are TRBV7-2 and TRBJ1-5; no definite D call. In germline, CDR1 is SGHTA, CDR2 FQGNSA. V lost 1 base and J 2 bases, leaving 9 bases between the germline ends. This CDR3 has 15 residues. CDR3 nucleotide sequence: TGTGCCAGCAGCTTAGAAGGCGCGGGCAATCAGCCCCAGCATTTT. Protein product: CASSLEGAGNQPQHF.

This clonotype was observed a handful of times. The CDR3 reads CSASLQGSNYGYTF. CDR3 bases: TGCAGTGCTAGCTTACAGGGGTCCAACTATGGCTACACCTTC. V usage is TRBV20-1 and J usage is TRBJ1-2; 7 bases fit TRBD1. CDR1 is DFQATT, CDR2 SNEGSKA, per germline (reference sequence). The CDR3 sequence is 14 residues long. After removal of 3 bases from V and 2 bases from J, the junction contained 6 bases not matched to a gene.